These 18 T cell receptor beta chains originate from one sample sequenced in a study of blood T cell repertoires in COVID-19. This table comes from immunoSEQ multiplex PCR, and its TCRdb copy is limited to in-frame clones, with some not included. The sample yields roughly 150,000 clones, roughly 85% seen once. The specimen was peripheral blood. These receptors all come from an elderly woman with acute or convalescent COVID-19.

The chain combines TRBV29-1 with TRBJ1-4, with D possibly being TRBD1 (6 bases). Per the germline V gene, CDR1 is SQVTM and CDR2 is ANQGSEA. The CDR3 has 14 amino acids. V lost 5 bases to trimming and J lost 5 bases, with 15 bases between them. CDR3 protein: CSVLQGGGNEKLFF. The CDR3 nucleotides read TGCAGCGTTTTACAGGGCGGGGGCAATGAAAAACTGTTTTTT.

V usage is TRBV30 and J usage is TRBJ2-3; the D gene is possibly TRBD2 (5 bases). CDR1 is GTSNPN and CDR2 is SVGIG in the germline V gene (reference sequence). With 5 bases removed from V and 0 bases from J, the gap between germline ends came to 12 bases. This CDR3 spans 14 amino acids. This chain's CDR3 is CAWANSGSTDTQYF. The CDR3 coding sequence is TGTGCCTGGGCTAACAGCGGTAGCACAGATACGCAGTATTTT.

V is TRBV19 and J is TRBJ1-2, with D possibly being TRBD1 (6 bases). Germline V lookup: CDR1 LNHDA, CDR2 SQIVND (reference sequence). Trimming removed 1 base from V and 7 bases from J, with 19 bases in between. The CDR3 length is 16 residues. CDR3: CASSIVGRRQEVGYTF. CDR3 DNA: TGTGCCAGTAGTATAGTTGGACGGAGACAGGAAGTTGGCTACACCTTC.

The rearrangement links TRBV3-1 (or the pseudogene TRBV3-2) to TRBJ2-5, with TRBD2 as a possible D gene (5 bases). Trimming shortened V by 3 bases and J by 7 bases, and 12 bases separated the two germline ends. This CDR3 is 13 amino acids long. Germline V lookup: CDR1 LGHDT, CDR2 YNNKEL (reference sequence). The CDR3 region is CASSQAAEGTQYF. CDR3 in DNA: TGTGCCAGCAGCCAGGCAGCCGAGGGGACCCAGTACTTC.

The chain combines TRBV10-3 with TRBJ1-2; 9 bases fit TRBD1. The CDR3 has 15 residues. The J segment lost 1 base and the V segment lost 5 bases, leaving 5 bases of the junction unmatched. CDR1 is ENHRY, CDR2 SYGVKD, per germline. The CDR3 region is CAISSGTGINYGYTF. The CDR3 nucleotides read TGTGCCATCAGTTCCGGGACAGGGATTAACTATGGCTACACCTTC.

This clone has only one observation. The junction departs from germline at one end; a sequencing error may be responsible. The chain combines TRBV7-7 with TRBJ2-1, with TRBD2 matching 16 bases. This CDR3 has 17 amino acids. CDR1 SSHAT and CDR2 FNYEAQ come from the germline V gene (reference sequence). The CDR3 spells CASSLGTSGGAINEQFF. In nucleotides, the CDR3 is TGTGCTAGCAGCCTAGGGACTAGCGGGGGGGCAATTAATGAGCAGTTCTTC.

The chain combines TRBV5-6 with TRBJ2-1, with a tentative D call TRBD1 (5 bases). Germline V gene lookup returns CDR1 SGHDT and CDR2 YYEEEE. The CDR3 sequence is 15 residues long. V shed 4 bases and J shed 7 bases, with 18 bases lying between them. The CDR3 loop is CASSRLGPAVNEQFF. The CDR3 nucleotides are TGTGCCAGCAGCCGGCTGGGGCCCGCTGTGAATGAGCAGTTCTTC.

In this sample, this clone turned up once. This chain uses TRBV7-3 with TRBJ2-2; 7 bases fit TRBD1. Trimming removed 5 bases from V and 8 bases from J; junction bases left unmatched: 14. CDR1 and CDR2 from the germline V gene are SGHTA and FQGTGA. This CDR3 is built from 16 residues. The CDR3 sequence is CASSPLSGQSVGELFF. As DNA, the CDR3 is TGTGCCAGCAGCCCCCTCTCGGGACAGAGTGTAGGGGAGCTGTTTTTT.

This sequence joins TRBV19 and TRBJ1-3; TRBD1 aligns across 7 bases. The J segment lost 4 bases and the V segment lost 10 bases, leaving 10 bases of the junction unmatched. The length of the CDR3 is 14 residues. Per the germline V gene, CDR1 is LNHDA and CDR2 is SQIVND (reference sequence). CDR3 nucleotides: TGTGCCACCACCGTGAGGGGGCCCGGAAACACCATATATTTT. This gives the protein CATTVRGPGNTIYF.

The chain has TRBV5-8 and TRBJ2-3, with D possibly matching TRBD2 (5 bases). Trimming stripped 0 bases from V and 4 bases from J, with 9 bases between. The V gene's germline CDR1 is SGHTS and CDR2 YDEGEE. The CDR3 contains 14 residues. The DNA of the CDR3 is TGTGCCAGCAGCTTGGGACTAAGGTCAGATACGCAGTATTTT. This sequence encodes CASSLGLRSDTQYF.

CDR3 nucleotides: TGTGCCAGCAGCGTAGGAGGAGGGGGCCTACAGGGACATGGCTACACCTTC. Translating it yields CASSVGGGGLQGHGYTF. The rearrangement uses TRBV9 and TRBJ1-2, with 7 bases lining up with TRBD1. The length of the CDR3 is 17 residues. J lost 6 bases, V lost 0 bases, and 14 bases had no gene match. Germline CDR1 and CDR2: SGDLS and YYNGEE.

This chain connects TRBV6-5 to TRBJ1-1; D remains ambiguous. CDR1 MNHEY and CDR2 SVGAGI come from the germline V gene. Trimming cost V 2 bases and J 1 base, with 5 bases left between them. The CDR3 spans 13 residues. The CDR3 protein is CASSYAENTEAFF. As DNA, the CDR3 is TGTGCCAGCAGTTACGCGGAGAACACTGAAGCTTTCTTT.

The table lists this clone with a few counts. The CDR3 bases are TGTGCCAGCAGCCCCCCGTCGACTAGCGGGGGCTCCTACAATGAGCAGTTCTTC. It specifies CASSPPSTSGGSYNEQFF. The rearrangement uses TRBV7-2 and TRBJ2-1; TRBD2 matches at 12 bases. The CDR3 consists of 18 residues. CDR1 SGHTA and CDR2 FQGNSA come from the germline V gene. Trimming removed 5 bases from V and 0 bases from J; junction bases left unmatched: 8.

J is TRBJ2-5 and V is TRBV6-5, with 9 bases matching TRBD2. After removal of 0 bases from V and 5 bases from J, the junction contained 7 bases not matched to a gene. The length of the CDR3 is 16 residues. The V gene's germline CDR1 is MNHEY and CDR2 SVGAGI. CDR3 protein: CASSYSPAGGTETQYF. The DNA of the CDR3 is TGTGCCAGCAGTTACTCCCCAGCGGGGGGTACGGAGACCCAGTACTTC.

The chain uses TRBV3-1 (or the pseudogene TRBV3-2) and TRBJ2-1, with 7 bases identical to TRBD2. With 0 bases clipped from V and 7 bases from J, the junction kept 18 bases outside the gene matches. The germline V gene has CDR1 LGHDT and CDR2 YNNKEL (reference sequence). This CDR3 has 19 amino acids. The CDR3 is CASSQDLLVGGGLANEQFF. In DNA form, the CDR3 reads TGTGCCAGCAGCCAAGACTTGTTGGTCGGGGGAGGGCTCGCTAATGAGCAGTTCTTC.

This rearrangement joins TRBV10-3 to TRBJ2-7, with a tentative D call TRBD2 (6 bases). The V gene lost 8 bases and the J gene lost 3 bases, with 23 bases spanning the gap. Germline V gene sequence: CDR1 ENHRY, CDR2 SYGVKD. The CDR3 is made up of 16 amino acids. CDR3 DNA: TGTGCCATCGCCCCGATCCCCCGGGCCGGGGGCTACGAGCAGTACTTC. This gives the protein CAIAPIPRAGGYEQYF.

The chain combines TRBV5-6 with TRBJ2-5; unclear D gene. Germline CDR1 SGHDT, CDR2 YYEEEE. V was clipped by 6 bases and J by 5 bases, with 14 bases between them. The CDR3 length is 13 residues. The CDR3 spells CASNKRQFETQYF. CDR3 coding DNA: TGTGCCAGCAATAAGAGGCAGTTTGAGACCCAGTACTTC.

Here the CDR3 DNA reads TGTGCCAGCAGTGAAGGGCCTTACAATGAGCAGTTCTTC. Amino acids: CASSEGPYNEQFF. The V and J genes are TRBV2 and TRBJ2-1, with D hard to call. The CDR3 loop spans 13 amino acids. The germline gives CDR1 SNHLY, CDR2 FYNNEI. The V end was cut by 1 base, the J end by 4 bases, with 5 bases between. The full variable domain, its missing parts supplied by reference TRBV2 and TRBJ2-1, is EPEVTQTPSHQVTQMGQEVILRCVPISNHLYFYWYRQILGQKVEFLVSFYNNEISEKSEIFDDQFSVERPDGSNFTLKIRSTKLEDSAMYFCASSEGPYNEQFFGPGTRLTVL.